The sequence of this T cell receptor beta chain was determined in a study of CD8+ T cells in alopecia areata. Study results and limitations: In patients, TCRs were shared less clearly than in mice, and HLA may possibly be involved. Sequence data from scalp samples additionally include resident alphabeta T cells of normal skin.

Described treatment: oral pan-JAK inhibitor, 5-10 mg twice daily. RNA was isolated and reverse transcribed to cDNA, the sequencing template. Assay used: immunoSEQ multiplex PCR; TCRdb lists only in-frame clones, some missing. The data hold over 100,000 clones, with more than 45% observed a single time. In this sample, this clone turned up once. The antigen is undetermined. This CDR3 region has 11 residues. The junction had 6 bases not matched to a gene; V was cut back by 7 bases and J by 11 bases. Germline loops: CDR1 DFQATT, CDR2 SNEGSKA (reference sequence). The chain is built from TRBV20-1 and TRBJ2-3, with 10 bases identical to TRBD2. The sequencing used CD4+ T cells sorted from blood, collected at week 4, from a patient treated with tofacitinib. This receptor was identified in a human donor with alopecia areata. CDR3 amino acids: CSVPTSGRQYF. Here the CDR3 DNA reads TGCAGTGTCCCGACTAGCGGGCGGCAGTATTTT.